This section outlines one T cell receptor (beta chain) sequence together with its context. This sample was included in a study of cytomegalovirus exposure and HLA in healthy donors. The PCR used 60 Vbeta and 13 Jbeta primers. The table came from immunoSEQ multiplex PCR; TCRdb's copy has only in-frame clones and leaves some out. The sample records about 160,000 clones, around four fifths being singletons. The sequence came from a woman younger than 35 in good health and CMV-seronegative. Sequences were obtained from PBMCs.

CDR3 sequence: CASGLVTGRVEAFF. CDR3 bases: TGTGCTAGTGGTTTGGTTACAGGCCGAGTCGAAGCTTTCTTT. This chain joins TRBV12-5 and TRBJ1-1; D perhaps matches TRBD1 (5 bases). There are 14 residues in the CDR3. CDR1 and CDR2 from the germline V gene are LGHNT and FRNRAP. The germline V and J ends were trimmed by 0 bases and 8 bases, with 13 bases remaining between them.